The entry that follows covers one TCR beta chain sequence. Its antigen is undetermined. The sample is drawn from a study of response to subunit inactivated influenza vaccine. Study observations and caveats: T cells newly recruited by each seasonal influenza vaccination are few, the authors suggested.

TCRdb redid the calling of the RT-PCR reads with MiXCR, one entry per CDR3 protein. Of roughly 630,000 distinct CDR3 sequences in the sample, approximately 15% were seen once. This CDR3 region has 13 residues. The V and J ends lost 7 bases and 5 bases, in that order; junction bases with no gene match: 7. This material consisted of PBMCs from blood, taken roughly 2 weeks before vaccination. This chain uses TRBV12-3 or TRBV12-4 with TRBJ1-1; TRBD1 matches 7 bases. The source is a man aged 50 to 59 who received an inactivated influenza vaccine. The CDR3 bases are TGTGCCAGCACCATCAGGGGGAGAACTGAAGCTTTCTTT. Translated: CASTIRGRTEAFF.